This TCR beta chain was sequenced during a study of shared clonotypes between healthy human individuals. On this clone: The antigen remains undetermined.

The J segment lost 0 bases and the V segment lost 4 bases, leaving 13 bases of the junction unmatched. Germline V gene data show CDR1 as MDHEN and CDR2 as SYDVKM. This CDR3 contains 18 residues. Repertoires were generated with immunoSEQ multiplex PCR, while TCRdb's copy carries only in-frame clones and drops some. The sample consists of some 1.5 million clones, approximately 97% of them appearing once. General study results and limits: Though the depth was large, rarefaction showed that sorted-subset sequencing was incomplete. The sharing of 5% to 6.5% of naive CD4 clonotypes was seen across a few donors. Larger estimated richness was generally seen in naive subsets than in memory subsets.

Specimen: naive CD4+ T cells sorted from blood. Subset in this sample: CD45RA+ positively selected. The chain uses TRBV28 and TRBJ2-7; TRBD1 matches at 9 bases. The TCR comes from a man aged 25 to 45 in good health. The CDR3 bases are TGTGCCAGCAGTTATTTTACAGGGGGCTTAGGAGTCTCCTACGAGCAGTACTTC. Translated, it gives CASSYFTGGLGVSYEQYF.